Presented here are 2 T cell receptor beta chains from one specimen sequenced in a study of T cell responses to AZD1222 COVID-19 vaccine. Some clones are missing from TCRdb's copy, which holds only in-frame ones; the method was immunoSEQ multiplex PCR. The sample includes over 50,000 clones, approximately 80% of them seen just once. The source material was peripheral blood, sampled 28 days after the second AZD1222 dose. These receptors were obtained from an adult who received the AZD1222 COVID-19 vaccine.

V usage is TRBV7-8 and J usage is TRBJ2-6; D unresolved. V was trimmed by 5 bases and J by 1 base, leaving 9 bases between them. Per the germline V gene, CDR1 is SGHVS and CDR2 is FQNEAQ. The CDR3 loop spans 15 amino acids. CDR3 in amino acids: CASSQVESGANVLTF. The CDR3 nucleotides read TGTGCCAGCAGCCAGGTGGAGTCTGGGGCCAACGTCCTGACTTTC.

The rearrangement joins TRBV19 to TRBJ2-4; D is ambiguous. Germline V gene sequence: CDR1 LNHDA, CDR2 SQIVND (reference sequence). The CDR3 runs 15 residues. V was pared by 3 bases and J by 0 bases, with 9 bases between. The CDR3 reads CASSMGAPAKNIQYF. For the CDR3, the DNA is TGTGCCAGTAGTATGGGCGCCCCAGCCAAAAACATTCAGTACTTC.